Sequencing of this T cell receptor (beta chain) was carried out in a study of blood T cells in healthy people across ages. Trimming left V 4 bases short and J 4 bases short, with 10 bases between. The CDR3 is 13 amino acids. Primed by a sample-barcoded 5' primer and a J-beta primer mix, a second PCR proceeded for 7 to 11 cycles. TCRdb re-analysed the 5' RACE reads in MiXCR, keeping a single row per CDR3 protein. The data contain 500,000 to 650,000 distinct CDR3 sequences, about a quarter of them singletons. This clonotype was counted a few times. The sample also formed part of further work on T cells of mothers and their children.

This rearrangement joins TRBV12-3 or TRBV12-4 to TRBJ1-1; the D gene is possibly TRBD1 (6 bases). The TCR was taken from a boy aged 2 to 9 in good health. Sequences were obtained from blood. The CDR3 nucleotides read TGTGCCAGCAGTTCACAGGGTAGCACTGAAGCTTTCTTT. Residues: CASSSQGSTEAFF.